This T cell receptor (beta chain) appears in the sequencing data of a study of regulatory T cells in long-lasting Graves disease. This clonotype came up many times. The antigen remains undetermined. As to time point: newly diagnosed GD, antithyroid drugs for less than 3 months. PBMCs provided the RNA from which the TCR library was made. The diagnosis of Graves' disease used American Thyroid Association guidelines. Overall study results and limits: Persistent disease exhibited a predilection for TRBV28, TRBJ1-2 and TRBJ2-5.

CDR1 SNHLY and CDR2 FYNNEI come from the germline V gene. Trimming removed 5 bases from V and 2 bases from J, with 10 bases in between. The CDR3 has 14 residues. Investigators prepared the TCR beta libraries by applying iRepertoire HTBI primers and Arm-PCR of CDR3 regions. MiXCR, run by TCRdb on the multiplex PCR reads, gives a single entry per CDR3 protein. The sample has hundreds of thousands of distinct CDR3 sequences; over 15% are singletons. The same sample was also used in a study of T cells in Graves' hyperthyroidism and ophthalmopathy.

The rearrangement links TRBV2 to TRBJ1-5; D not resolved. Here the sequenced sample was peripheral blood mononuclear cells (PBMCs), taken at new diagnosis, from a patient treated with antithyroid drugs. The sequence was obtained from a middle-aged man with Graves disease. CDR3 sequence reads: CASSFENGNQPQHF. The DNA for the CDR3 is TGTGCCAGCAGTTTTGAAAATGGCAATCAGCCCCAGCATTTT.